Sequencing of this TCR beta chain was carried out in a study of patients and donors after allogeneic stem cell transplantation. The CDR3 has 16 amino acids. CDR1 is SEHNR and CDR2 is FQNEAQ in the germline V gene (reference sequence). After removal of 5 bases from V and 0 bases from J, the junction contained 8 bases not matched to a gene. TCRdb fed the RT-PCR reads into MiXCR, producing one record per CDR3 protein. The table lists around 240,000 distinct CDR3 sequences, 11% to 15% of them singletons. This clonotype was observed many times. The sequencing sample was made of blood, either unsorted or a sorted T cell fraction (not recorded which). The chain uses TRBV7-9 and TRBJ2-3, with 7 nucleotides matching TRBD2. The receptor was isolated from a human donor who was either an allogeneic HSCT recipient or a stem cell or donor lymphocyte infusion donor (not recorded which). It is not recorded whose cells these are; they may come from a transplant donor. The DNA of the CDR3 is TGTGCCAGCAGCGTCGAAGGCGGGAGTAGCACAGATACGCAGTATTTT. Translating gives CASSVEGGSSTDTQYF.